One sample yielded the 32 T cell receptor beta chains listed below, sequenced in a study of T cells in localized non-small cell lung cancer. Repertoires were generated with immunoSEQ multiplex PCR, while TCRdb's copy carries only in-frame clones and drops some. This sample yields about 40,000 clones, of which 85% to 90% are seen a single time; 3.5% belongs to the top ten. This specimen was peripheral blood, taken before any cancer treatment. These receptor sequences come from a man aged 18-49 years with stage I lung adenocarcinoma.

CDR3 loop: CASSIAGQGYNEQFF. CDR3 bases: TGTGCCAGCAGCATCGCCGGGCAGGGCTACAATGAGCAGTTCTTC. The J gene is TRBJ2-1, the V gene TRBV5-6; D is perhaps TRBD1 (5 bases). V was trimmed by 4 bases and J by 3 bases, leaving 14 bases between them. Germline V gene data show CDR1 as SGHDT and CDR2 as YYEEEE. This CDR3 contains 15 residues.

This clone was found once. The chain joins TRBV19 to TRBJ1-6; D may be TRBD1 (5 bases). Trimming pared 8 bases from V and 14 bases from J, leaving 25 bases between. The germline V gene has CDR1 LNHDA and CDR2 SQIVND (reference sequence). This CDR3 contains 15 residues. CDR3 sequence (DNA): TGTGCCAGTTCCCCCCAAAACTCCAGGGTTATGACCCTCCACTTT. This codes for CASSPQNSRVMTLHF.

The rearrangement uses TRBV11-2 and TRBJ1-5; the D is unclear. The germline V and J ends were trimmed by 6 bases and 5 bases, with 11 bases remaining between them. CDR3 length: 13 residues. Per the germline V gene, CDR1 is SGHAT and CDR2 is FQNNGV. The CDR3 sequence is CASSLSSYQPQHF. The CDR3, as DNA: TGTGCCAGCAGTCTCTCAAGCTATCAGCCCCAGCATTTT. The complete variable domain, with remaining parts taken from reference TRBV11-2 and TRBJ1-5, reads EAGVAQSPRYKIIEKRQSVAFWCNPISGHATLYWYQQILGQGPKLLIQFQNNGVVDDSQLPKDRFSAERLKGVDSTLKIQPAKLEDSAVYLCASSLSSYQPQHFGDGTRLSIL.

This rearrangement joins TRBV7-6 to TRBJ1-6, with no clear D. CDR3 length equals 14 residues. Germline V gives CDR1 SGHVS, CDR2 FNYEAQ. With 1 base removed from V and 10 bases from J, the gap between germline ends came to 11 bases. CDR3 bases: TGTGCCAGCAGCTTAGGAGGATTCGAATCACCCCTCCACTTT. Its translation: CASSLGGFESPLHF.

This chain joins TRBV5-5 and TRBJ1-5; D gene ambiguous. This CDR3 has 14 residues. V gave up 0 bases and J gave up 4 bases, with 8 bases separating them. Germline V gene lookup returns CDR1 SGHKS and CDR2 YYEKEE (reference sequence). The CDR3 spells CASSLVGLNQPQHF. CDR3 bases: TGTGCCAGCAGCTTGGTGGGTTTAAATCAGCCCCAGCATTTT.

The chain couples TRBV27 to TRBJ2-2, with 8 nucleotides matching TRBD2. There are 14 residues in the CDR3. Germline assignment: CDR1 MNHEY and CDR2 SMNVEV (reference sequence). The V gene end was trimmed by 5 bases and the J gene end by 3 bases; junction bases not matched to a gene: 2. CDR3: CASSGTSYTGELFF. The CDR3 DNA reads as TGTGCCAGCAGTGGGACTAGTTACACCGGGGAGCTGTTTTTT.

The DNA for the CDR3 is TGTGCCAGCAGTGAAGATTCGGCTAGCTCCCAGTATTTT. Translation gives CASSEDSASSQYF. The V gene is TRBV2, the J gene TRBJ2-3; D is possibly TRBD2 (5 bases). This CDR3 region has 13 residues. V lost 1 base, J lost 12 bases, and 14 bases lay in between. The germline V gene has CDR1 SNHLY and CDR2 FYNNEI. The full variable domain, in which reference TRBV2 and TRBJ2-3 provide the parts outside the CDR3, is EPEVTQTPSHQVTQMGQEVILRCVPISNHLYFYWYRQILGQKVEFLVSFYNNEISEKSEIFDDQFSVERPDGSNFTLKIRSTKLEDSAMYFCASSEDSASSQYFGPGTRLTVL.

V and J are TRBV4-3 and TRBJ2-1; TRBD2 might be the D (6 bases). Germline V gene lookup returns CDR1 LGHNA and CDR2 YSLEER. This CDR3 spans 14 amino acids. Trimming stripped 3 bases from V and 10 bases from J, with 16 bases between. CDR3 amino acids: CASSHLAEAEEQFF. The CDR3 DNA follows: TGCGCCAGCAGCCATTTAGCGGAGGCGGAAGAGCAGTTCTTC.

The CDR3 coding sequence is TGTGCCAGCAGCTTGGAGAACTTTAGCGAGCAGTACTTC. Protein sequence: CASSLENFSEQYF. The V call is TRBV7-2, the J call TRBJ2-7; D is unclear. Trimming shortened V by 3 bases and J by 6 bases, and 12 bases separated the two germline ends. CDR3 length: 13 amino acids. From germline, CDR1 is SGHTA and CDR2 FQGNSA.

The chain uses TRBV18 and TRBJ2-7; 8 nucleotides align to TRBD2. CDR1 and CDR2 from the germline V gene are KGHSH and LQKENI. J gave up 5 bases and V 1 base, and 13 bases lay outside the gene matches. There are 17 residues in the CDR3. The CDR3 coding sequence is TGTGCCAGCTCACCACTGATTAGCGGGGTCGACCGGAACGAGCAGTACTTC. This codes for CASSPLISGVDRNEQYF.

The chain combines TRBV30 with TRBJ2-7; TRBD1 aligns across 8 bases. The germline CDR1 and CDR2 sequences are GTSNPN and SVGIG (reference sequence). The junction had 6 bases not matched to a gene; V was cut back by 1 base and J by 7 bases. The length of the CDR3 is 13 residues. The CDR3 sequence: CAWSGQGSGEQYF. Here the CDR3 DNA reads TGTGCCTGGAGTGGACAGGGGAGCGGGGAGCAGTACTTC.

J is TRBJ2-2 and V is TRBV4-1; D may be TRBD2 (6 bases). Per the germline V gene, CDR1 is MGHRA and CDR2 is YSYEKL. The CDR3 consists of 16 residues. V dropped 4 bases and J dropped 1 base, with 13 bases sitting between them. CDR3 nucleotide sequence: TGCGCCAGCAGCCTTGGGGACTGGCAGAACACCGGGGAGCTGTTTTTT. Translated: CASSLGDWQNTGELFF.

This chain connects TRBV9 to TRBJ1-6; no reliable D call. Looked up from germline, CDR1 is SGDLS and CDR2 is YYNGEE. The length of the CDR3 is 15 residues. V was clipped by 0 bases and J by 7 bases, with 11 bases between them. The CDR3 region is CASSVGVLQNSPLHF. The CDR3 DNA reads TGTGCCAGCAGCGTAGGGGTTCTGCAAAATTCACCCCTCCACTTT.

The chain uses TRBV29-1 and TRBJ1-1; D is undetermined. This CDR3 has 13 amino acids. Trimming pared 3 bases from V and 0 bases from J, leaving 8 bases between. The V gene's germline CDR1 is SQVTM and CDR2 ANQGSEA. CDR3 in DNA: TGCAGCGTTGAGCGGCAGCTGAACACTGAAGCTTTCTTT. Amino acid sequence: CSVERQLNTEAFF. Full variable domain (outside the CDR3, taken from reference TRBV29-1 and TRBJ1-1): SAVISQKPSRDICQRGTSLTIQCQVDSQVTMMFWYRQQPGQSLTLIATANQGSEATYESGFVIDKFPISRPNLTFSTLTVSNMSPEDSSIYLCSVERQLNTEAFFGQGTRLTVV.

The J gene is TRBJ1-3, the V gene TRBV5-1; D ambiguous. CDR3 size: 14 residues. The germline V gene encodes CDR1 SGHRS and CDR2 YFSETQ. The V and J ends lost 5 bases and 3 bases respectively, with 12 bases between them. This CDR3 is CASSSTTGGNTIYF. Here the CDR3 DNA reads TGCGCCAGCAGTTCAACGACCGGTGGAAACACCATATATTTT.

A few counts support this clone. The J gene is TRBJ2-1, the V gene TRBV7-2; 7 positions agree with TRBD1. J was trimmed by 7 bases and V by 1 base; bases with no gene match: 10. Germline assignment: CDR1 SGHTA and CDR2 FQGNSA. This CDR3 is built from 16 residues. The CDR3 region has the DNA TGTGCCAGCAGCTTAGTAGGGGGCGGTCTTATTAATGAGCAGTTCTTC. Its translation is CASSLVGGGLINEQFF.

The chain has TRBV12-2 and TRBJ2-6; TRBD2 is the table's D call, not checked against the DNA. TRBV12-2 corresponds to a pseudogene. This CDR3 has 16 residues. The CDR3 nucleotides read TGTGCAAGTCGCTTAGAGCGTCTCGGGGGGGCCAACGTCCTGACTTTC. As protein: CASRLERLGGANVLTF.

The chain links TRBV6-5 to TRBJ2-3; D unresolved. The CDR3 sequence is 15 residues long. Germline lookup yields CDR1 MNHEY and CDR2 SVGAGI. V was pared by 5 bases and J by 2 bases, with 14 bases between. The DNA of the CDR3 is TGTGCCAGCAGTCCGGCTGAAACTTACACAGATACGCAGTATTTT. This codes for CASSPAETYTDTQYF.

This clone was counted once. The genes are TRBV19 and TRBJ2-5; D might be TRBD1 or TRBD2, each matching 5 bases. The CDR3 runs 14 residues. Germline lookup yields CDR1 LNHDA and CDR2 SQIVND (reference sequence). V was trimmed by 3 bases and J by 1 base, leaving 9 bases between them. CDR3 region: CASSITGTQETQYF. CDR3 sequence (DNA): TGTGCCAGTAGTATTACCGGGACCCAAGAGACCCAGTACTTC.

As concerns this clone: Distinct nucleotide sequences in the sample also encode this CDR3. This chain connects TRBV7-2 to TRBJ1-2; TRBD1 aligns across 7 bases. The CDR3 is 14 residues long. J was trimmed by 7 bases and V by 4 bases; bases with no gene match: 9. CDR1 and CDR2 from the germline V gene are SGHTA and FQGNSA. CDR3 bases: TGTGCCAGCAGCTCCAGTACAGGGGAGGGTGGCTACACCTTC. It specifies CASSSSTGEGGYTF. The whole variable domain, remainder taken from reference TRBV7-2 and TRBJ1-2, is GAGVSQSPSNKVTEKGKDVELRCDPISGHTALYWYRQSLGQGLEFLIYFQGNSAPDKSGLPSDRFSAERTGGSVSTLTIQRTQQEDSAVYLCASSSSTGEGGYTFGSGTRLTVV.

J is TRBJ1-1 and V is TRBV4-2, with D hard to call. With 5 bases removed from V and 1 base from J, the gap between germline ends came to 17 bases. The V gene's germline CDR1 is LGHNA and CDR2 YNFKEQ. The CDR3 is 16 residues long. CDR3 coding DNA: TGTGCCAGCAGCTTGGACTGGGGAGGCGGGAACACTGAAGCTTTCTTT. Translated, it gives CASSLDWGGGNTEAFF.

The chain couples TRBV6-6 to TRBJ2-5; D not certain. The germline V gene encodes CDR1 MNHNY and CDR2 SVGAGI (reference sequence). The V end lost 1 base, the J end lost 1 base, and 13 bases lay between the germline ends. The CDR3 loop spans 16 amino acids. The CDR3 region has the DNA TGTGCCAGCAGTTACTTGACTTCGAGCTCCCAAGAGACCCAGTACTTC. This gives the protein CASSYLTSSSQETQYF.

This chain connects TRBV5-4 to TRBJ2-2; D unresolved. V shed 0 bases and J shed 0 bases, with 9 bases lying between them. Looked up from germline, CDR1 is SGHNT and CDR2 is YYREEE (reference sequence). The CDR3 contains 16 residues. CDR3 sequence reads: CASSLDWAANTGELFF. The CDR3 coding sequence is TGTGCCAGCAGCTTGGACTGGGCGGCGAACACCGGGGAGCTGTTTTTT.

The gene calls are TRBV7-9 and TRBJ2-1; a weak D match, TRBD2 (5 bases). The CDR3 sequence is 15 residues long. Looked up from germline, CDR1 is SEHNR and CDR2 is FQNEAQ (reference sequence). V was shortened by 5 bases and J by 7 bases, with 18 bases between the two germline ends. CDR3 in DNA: TGTGCCAGCAGCCCCCTGGGGAGTTGGATGAATGAGCAGTTCTTC. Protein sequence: CASSPLGSWMNEQFF.

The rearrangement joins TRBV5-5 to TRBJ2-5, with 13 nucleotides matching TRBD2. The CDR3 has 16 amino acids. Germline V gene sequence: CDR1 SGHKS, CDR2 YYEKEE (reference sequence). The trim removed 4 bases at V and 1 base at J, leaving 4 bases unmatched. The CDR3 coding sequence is TGTGCCAGCAGCGAAAGACTAGCGGGGGGCCAAGAGACCCAGTACTTC. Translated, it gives CASSERLAGGQETQYF.

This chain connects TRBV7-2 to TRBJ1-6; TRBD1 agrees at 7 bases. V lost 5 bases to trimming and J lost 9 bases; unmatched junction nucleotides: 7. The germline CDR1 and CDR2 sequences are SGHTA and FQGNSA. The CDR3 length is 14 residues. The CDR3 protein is CASSPGTASSPLHF. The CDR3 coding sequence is TGTGCCAGCAGCCCCGGGACAGCGAGTTCACCCCTCCACTTT.

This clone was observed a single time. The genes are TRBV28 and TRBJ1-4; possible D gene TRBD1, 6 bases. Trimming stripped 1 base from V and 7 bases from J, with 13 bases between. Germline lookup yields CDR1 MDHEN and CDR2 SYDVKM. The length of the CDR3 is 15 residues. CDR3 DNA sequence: TGTGCCAGCAGTTTATCGGGGACAAGTATTGAAAAACTGTTTTTT. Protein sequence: CASSLSGTSIEKLFF. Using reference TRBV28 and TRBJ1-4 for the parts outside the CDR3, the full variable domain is DVKVTQSSRYLVKRTGEKVFLECVQDMDHENMFWYRQDPGLGLRLIYFSYDVKMKEKGDIPEGYSVSREKKERFSLILESASTNQTSMYLCASSLSGTSIEKLFFGSGTQLSVL.

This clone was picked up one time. This CDR3 reads CASSPVGAPVLYGYTF. The CDR3 region has the DNA TGTGCCAGCAGCCCCGTCGGGGCCCCAGTCCTCTATGGCTACACCTTC. The genes are TRBV7-9 and TRBJ1-2, with a possible D match to TRBD1 (5 bases). Trimming took off 5 bases at V and 4 bases at J, with 20 bases between the two ends. The CDR3 covers 16 residues. CDR1 is SEHNR and CDR2 is FQNEAQ in the germline V gene (reference sequence).

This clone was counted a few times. CDR3 bases: TGTGCCAGCAGCTCTTCCACAGGTAGTGGTTCACCCCTCCACTTT. It specifies CASSSSTGSGSPLHF. This sequence joins TRBV7-2 and TRBJ1-6; possible D gene TRBD1, 5 bases. Trimming removed 4 bases from V and 9 bases from J, with 16 bases in between. Germline V CDR1 and CDR2: SGHTA, FQGNSA. This CDR3 has 15 residues. The whole variable domain, filled in from reference TRBV7-2 and TRBJ1-6, reads GAGVSQSPSNKVTEKGKDVELRCDPISGHTALYWYRQSLGQGLEFLIYFQGNSAPDKSGLPSDRFSAERTGGSVSTLTIQRTQQEDSAVYLCASSSSTGSGSPLHFGNGTRLTVT.

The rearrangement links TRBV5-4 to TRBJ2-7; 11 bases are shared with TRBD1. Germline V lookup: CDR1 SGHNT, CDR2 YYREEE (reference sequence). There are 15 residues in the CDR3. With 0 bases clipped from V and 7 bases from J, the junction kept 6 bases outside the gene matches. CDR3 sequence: CASSLDGTGGREQYF. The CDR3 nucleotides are TGTGCCAGCAGCTTGGATGGGACAGGGGGAAGGGAGCAGTACTTC.

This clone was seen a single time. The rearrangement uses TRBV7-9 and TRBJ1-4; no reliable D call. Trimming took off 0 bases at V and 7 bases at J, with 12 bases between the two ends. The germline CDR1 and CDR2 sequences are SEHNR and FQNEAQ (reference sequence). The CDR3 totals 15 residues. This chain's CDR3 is CASSLATEVREKLFF. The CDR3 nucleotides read TGTGCCAGCAGCTTAGCGACGGAGGTGCGTGAAAAACTGTTTTTT.

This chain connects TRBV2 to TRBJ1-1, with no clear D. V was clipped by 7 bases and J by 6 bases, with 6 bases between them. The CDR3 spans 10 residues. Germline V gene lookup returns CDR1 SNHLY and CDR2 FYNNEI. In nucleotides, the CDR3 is TGTGCCAGCAAGAGGGCTGAAGCTTTCTTT. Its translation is CASKRAEAFF.